This T cell receptor (beta chain) was recovered during a study of T cells in Graves' hyperthyroidism and ophthalmopathy. The CDR3 has 18 amino acids. With 1 base clipped from V and 3 bases from J, the junction kept 15 bases outside the gene matches. Germline V lookup: CDR1 SGHAT, CDR2 FQNNGV. Researchers amplified the TCR beta CDR3 regions from RNA transcripts. HTBI primers were employed in a first-round RT-PCR of the TCR CDR3. TCRdb ran MiXCR on the multiplex PCR reads and lists one entry per CDR3 protein. The sample has nearly 600,000 distinct CDR3 sequences, about 14% seen once; the top ten hold under 7%.

This clonotype was obtained from a woman aged 25-40 years with Graves' hyperthyroidism that later progressed to Graves' ophthalmopathy. The source material was blood. The chain is built from TRBV11-2 and TRBJ2-7, with 7 bases matching TRBD1. The CDR3 here is CASSLGWGTGDLNYEQYF. Here the CDR3 DNA reads TGTGCCAGCAGCTTAGGGTGGGGTACAGGGGACCTCAACTACGAGCAGTACTTC.